Listed below are T cell receptor beta chains from one sample, sequenced in a study of tumor-infiltrating lymphocytes in localized non-small cell lung cancer. TCRdb keeps only in-frame clones here, not all; method: immunoSEQ multiplex PCR. This sample has more than 10,000 clones, with 75% to 90% found just once. Source material: uninvolved lung tissue not adjacent to the tumor. Source of these receptors: a human donor with non-small cell lung cancer. The CDR3 runs from the conserved cysteine through the conserved F or W. A D gene is named only where the DNA matches it firmly. For some rows the clone size is stated as once, few or many, or as a class when expanded; others skip it.

>TRBV4-1|once|-|TRBJ1-5|15
TGCGCCAGCAGCCAAGTGAGTGGGGGCAATCAGCCCCAGCATTTT
CASSQVSGGNQPQHF
>TRBV28|once|-|TRBJ1-1|13
TGTGCCAGCAGTGAACAGGGAACCAATGAAGCTTTCTTT
CASSEQGTNEAFF
>TRBV30|-|-|TRBJ1-2|15
TGTGCCTGGAGGTTACAGGGCCTTTCTAACTATGGCTACACCTTC
CAWRLQGLSNYGYTF
>TRBV10-2|-|-|TRBJ1-2|14
TGCGCCAGCAGTGTGGGCACGACCTCCTATGGCTACACCTTC
CASSVGTTSYGYTF
>TRBV29-1|-|TRBD2|TRBJ2-2|15
TGCAGCGTAACGGGACGGGGGGGCGGCACCGGGGAGCTGTTTTTT
CSVTGRGGGTGELFF
>TRBV6-1|-|-|TRBJ1-5|13
TGTGCCAGCAGAAGACAGAATAATCAGCCCCAGCATTTT
CASRRQNNQPQHF
>TRBV6-6|-|-|TRBJ2-5|12
TGTGCCAGCAACCCAGGGGCTGAGACCCAGTACTTC
CASNPGAETQYF
>TRBV19|-|TRBD1|TRBJ1-3|15
TGTGCCAGTACCCTCGGACAGGGTAGAGGAAACACCATATATTTT
CASTLGQGRGNTIYF
>TRBV7-8|-|-|TRBJ2-3|12
TGTGCCAGCAGCCCCGCGGGAGATACGCAGTATTTT
CASSPAGDTQYF
>TRBV5-6|-|TRBD1|TRBJ2-1|16
TGTGCCAGCAGTCCCTATGGACAGGGGGCATACAATGAGCAGTTCTTC
CASSPYGQGAYNEQFF
>TRBV19|-|TRBD1|TRBJ2-2|16
TGTGCCAGTACCCAATCGACAGGGGGCGGGGCCGGGGAGCTGTTTTTT
CASTQSTGGGAGELFF
>TRBV7-2|-|-|TRBJ1-2|13
TGTGCCAGCAGCCTCGAACCTTTGACGGGCTACACCTTC
CASSLEPLTGYTF
>TRBV20-1|-|TRBD1|TRBJ1-2|11
TGCAGTGCAGAGGACAGGGACGGCTACACCTTC
CSAEDRDGYTF
>TRBV7-9|once|-|TRBJ1-4|15
TGTGCCAGCAGCTTAGCTGTGGCAGGGGTTGAAAAACTGTTTTTT
CASSLAVAGVEKLFF
>TRBV7-2|-|TRBD2|TRBJ2-1|16
TGTGCCAGCAGCTTAACTAGCGGGAGGAGCTGGAATGAGCAGTTCTTC
CASSLTSGRSWNEQFF
>TRBV5-1|-|TRBD1|TRBJ1-2|16
TGCGCCAGCAGCTTGGATGGACAGGGGGCGGGCTATGGCTACACCTTC
CASSLDGQGAGYGYTF
>TRBV2|-|-|TRBJ2-5|11
TGTGCCAGCACGGTCCAAGAGACCCAGTACTTC
CASTVQETQYF
>TRBV18|-|-|TRBJ2-4|14
TGTGCCAGCTCGCCCGACAGGTCCAAAAACATTCAGTACTTC
CASSPDRSKNIQYF
>TRBV7-2|-|TRBD1|TRBJ1-5|15
TGTGCCAGCAGCGGGAGACAGGGGGGCAATCAGCCCCAGCATTTT
CASSGRQGGNQPQHF
>TRBV30|-|-|TRBJ2-1|14
TGTGCCTGGAGCGGTGGGATAAGCTACAATGAGCAGTTCTTC
CAWSGGISYNEQFF
>TRBV6-1|-|-|TRBJ2-4|15
TGTGCCAGCAGTGAGAGGATCCTAGCCAAAAACATTCAGTACTTC
CASSERILAKNIQYF
>TRBV28|-|TRBD1|TRBJ1-5|14
TGTGCCAGCAGTTTATACAGGGGGAGTCAGCCCCAGCATTTT
CASSLYRGSQPQHF
>TRBV10-3|-|TRBD2|TRBJ2-5|16
TGTGCCATCAGAGCGGGACTAGCGGGTGGAGGGGGGACCCAGTACTTC
CAIRAGLAGGGGTQYF
>TRBV28|-|TRBD2|TRBJ2-3|15
TGTGCCAGCAGTTTTAGCGGGGCGAGCACAGATACGCAGTATTTT
CASSFSGASTDTQYF
>TRBV5-1|medium-sized|TRBD1|TRBJ2-7|18
TGCGCCAGCAGCTCAAGGACAGGGGGACAACTTTACTCCTACGAGCAGTACTTC
CASSSRTGGQLYSYEQYF
>TRBV5-1|-|TRBD2|TRBJ2-7|15
TGCGCCAGCAGCCTCAGGGCTAGCGGATCCTCCGAGCAGTACTTC
CASSLRASGSSEQYF
>TRBV6-5|-|TRBD1|TRBJ1-2|15
TGTGCCAGCACCCGAGGACAGGGGGCAGGCTATGGCTACACCTTC
CASTRGQGAGYGYTF
>TRBV2|-|-|TRBJ1-2|14
TGTGCCAGCAGTGAAATGGGAGTTACCTATGGCTACACCTTC
CASSEMGVTYGYTF
>TRBV25-1|few|TRBD1|TRBJ2-6|18
TGTGCCAGCAGTGAATGGGACAGGGGATTCTCTGGGGCCAACGTCCTGACTTTC
CASSEWDRGFSGANVLTF
>TRBV2|-|-|TRBJ2-3|14
TGTGCCAGCAGCCACAGGGCTAACACAGATACGCAGTATTTT
CASSHRANTDTQYF
>TRBV4-1|-|TRBD2|TRBJ2-7|14
TGCGCCAGCAGCCAAGGACTAGCACCCTACGAGCAGTACTTC
CASSQGLAPYEQYF
>TRBV25-1|-|-|TRBJ2-5|11
TGTGCCAGCAGTGAATATGAGACCCAGTACTTC
CASSEYETQYF
>TRBV7-9|medium-sized|-|TRBJ2-2|17
TGTGCCAGCAGCAAGGTGAAGGATTCAGGGAACACCGGGGAGCTGTTTTTT
CASSKVKDSGNTGELFF
>TRBV6-5|-|-|TRBJ2-1|15
TGTGCCAGCAGTTACTCTGCACAGGGTAACGGGGAGCAGTTCTTC
CASSYSAQGNGEQFF
>TRBV7-9|-|TRBD1|TRBJ1-1|15
TGTGCCAGCAGCGCCCCAGGGGGCGCGGGGACTGAAGCTTTCTTT
CASSAPGGAGTEAFF
>TRBV4-1|once|TRBD2|TRBJ2-5|16
TGCGCCAGCAGCCCCTCCTCTAGCGGGGGCCAAGAGACCCAGTACTTC
CASSPSSSGGQETQYF
>TRBV28|few|-|TRBJ1-3|14
TGTGCCAGCAGTTGGTCCTACTCTGGAAACACCATATATTTT
CASSWSYSGNTIYF
>TRBV5-6|once|TRBD1|TRBJ1-2|14
TGTGCCAGCAGCACCCGACAGGGCGACTATGGCTACACCTTC
CASSTRQGDYGYTF
>TRBV5-1|-|TRBD2|TRBJ2-3|18
TGCGCCAGCAGCTTGGGGGCTAGCGGGAGCGGGGGCACAGATACGCAGTATTTT
CASSLGASGSGGTDTQYF
>TRBV6-5|-|-|TRBJ1-6|14
TGTGCCAGCAACCCGGTGGGTTATAATTCACCCCTCCACTTT
CASNPVGYNSPLHF
>TRBV7-8|-|-|TRBJ1-5|17
TGTGCCAGCAGCTTAGAAGGGACACCTTATAGCAATCAGCCCCAGCATTTT
CASSLEGTPYSNQPQHF
>TRBV5-5|-|TRBD2|TRBJ2-1|15
TGTGCCAGCAGCTTGTCAACTAGCGGGGATAATGAGCAGTTCTTC
CASSLSTSGDNEQFF